This entry lists 21 T cell receptor beta chains sequenced from one sample in a study of shared clonotypes between healthy human individuals. Repertoires were generated with immunoSEQ multiplex PCR, while TCRdb's copy carries only in-frame clones and drops some. The table has 700,000 to 950,000 clones, about 96% seen once. It was CD45RO-negative cells, positively selected for CCR7, that made up naive CD8 cells, with terminally differentiated effector memory CD45RA+ cells excluded. The specimen was naive CD8+ T cells sorted from blood. The receptors stem from a man between 25 and 39 years old in good health.

Here the CDR3 reads CSVTDSHNPYGYTF. The CDR3 DNA reads as TGCAGCGTTACCGACAGCCACAACCCTTATGGCTACACCTTC. The J gene is TRBJ1-2, the V gene TRBV29-1; tentatively, D is TRBD1 (5 bases). V shed 5 bases and J shed 5 bases, with 18 bases lying between them. Germline CDR1 reads SQVTM; CDR2 reads ANQGSEA. The CDR3 spans 14 residues.

The chain combines TRBV6-6 with TRBJ1-1; D call uncertain. The germline CDR1 and CDR2 sequences are MNHNY and SVGAGI (reference sequence). V was trimmed by 7 bases and J by 8 bases, leaving 14 bases between them. The length of the CDR3 is 12 residues. The CDR3 DNA reads as TGTGCCAGCACTGGCCCACTCTACGAAGCTTTCTTT. Its translation: CASTGPLYEAFF.

V is TRBV7-2 and J is TRBJ2-5, with D possibly being TRBD1 (7 bases). The CDR3 spans 13 residues. Trimming cost V 6 bases and J 5 bases, with 13 bases left between them. The germline V gene encodes CDR1 SGHTA and CDR2 FQGNSA. The CDR3 coding sequence is TGTGCCAGCAGACCCAGGGGGGTGGAGACCCAGTACTTC. As protein: CASRPRGVETQYF.

The chain links TRBV13 to TRBJ1-1; D possibly corresponds to TRBD1 (5 bases). V lost 4 bases and J 1 base, leaving 13 bases between the germline ends. The CDR3 extends over 15 amino acids. Germline V gene sequence: CDR1 PRHDT, CDR2 FYEKMQ (reference sequence). The CDR3 sequence is CASSSGGDSNTEAFF. In nucleotides, the CDR3 is TGTGCCAGCAGCTCCGGAGGGGATTCGAACACTGAAGCTTTCTTT.

This chain links TRBV20-1 with TRBJ2-7; no clear D gene. With 5 bases removed from V and 3 bases from J, the gap between germline ends came to 8 bases. The CDR3 has 11 amino acids. The germline CDR1 and CDR2 sequences are DFQATT and SNEGSKA (reference sequence). As DNA, the CDR3 is TGCAGTGCTCACCTGGTCTACGAGCAGTACTTC. Residues: CSAHLVYEQYF.

The chain couples TRBV7-9 to TRBJ2-7, with D possibly being TRBD1 (6 bases). Germline V gene data show CDR1 as SEHNR and CDR2 as FQNEAQ (reference sequence). V was cut by 5 bases and J by 2 bases, with 13 bases left in between. This CDR3 is built from 14 residues. The CDR3, as DNA: TGTGCCAGCAGCCCATCCGGACAGACCTACGAGCAGTACTTC. Its protein product is CASSPSGQTYEQYF.

The rearrangement joins TRBV15 to TRBJ2-7; no clear D gene. This CDR3 is 12 amino acids long. Germline CDR1 and CDR2: LNHNV and YYDKDF (reference sequence). The V end lost 0 bases, the J end lost 5 bases, and 5 bases lay between the germline ends. CDR3 DNA sequence: TGTGCCACCAGCAGAGATCGCAACGAGCAGTACTTC. Translating gives CATSRDRNEQYF.

This chain joins TRBV14 and TRBJ1-4; 7 bases agree with TRBD1. The CDR3 extends over 17 amino acids. Losses at the gene ends were 2 bases for V and 0 bases for J; bases not matched to a gene: 6. Germline V gene sequence: CDR1 SGHDN, CDR2 FVKESK. CDR3 DNA sequence: TGTGCCAGCAGCCAATCCACAGGGGCTGCAACTAATGAAAAACTGTTTTTT. Its protein is CASSQSTGAATNEKLFF.

This chain connects TRBV6-5 to TRBJ2-7, with TRBD1 matching 8 bases. Germline CDR1 reads MNHEY; CDR2 reads SVGAGI. CDR3 size: 15 residues. The junction had 8 bases not matched to a gene; V was cut back by 6 bases and J by 1 base. Here the CDR3 reads CASRQGAGRSYEQYF. DNA for the CDR3: TGTGCCAGCAGGCAGGGGGCAGGGAGATCCTACGAGCAGTACTTC.

To note about this clone: Different DNA sequences within this sample yield the same CDR3. The rearrangement uses TRBV9 and TRBJ2-1, with TRBD2 matching over 12 bases. The CDR3 runs to 15 residues. Germline V gene lookup returns CDR1 SGDLS and CDR2 YYNGEE. V lost 3 bases, J lost 3 bases, and 1 base stayed unmatched. This CDR3 is CASSGGLAGYNEQFF. The CDR3 coding sequence is TGTGCCAGCAGCGGGGGACTAGCGGGCTACAATGAGCAGTTCTTC.

The V gene is TRBV5-1, the J gene TRBJ2-5; 7 bases fit TRBD2. The CDR3 contains 16 residues. Germline trimming cut 1 base from V and 2 bases from J; bases unmatched to any gene: 8. Germline CDR1 SGHRS, CDR2 YFSETQ. The CDR3 DNA is TGCGCCAGCAGCTTGCGGTGGGAGGGAGGGCAAGAGACCCAGTACTTC. Its translation: CASSLRWEGGQETQYF.

The chain recombines TRBV7-9 with TRBJ2-1; D unclear. CDR1 is SEHNR and CDR2 is FQNEAQ in the germline V gene (reference sequence). This CDR3 is 15 amino acids long. V was cut by 8 bases and J by 0 bases, with 14 bases left in between. For the CDR3, the DNA is TGTGCCAGCTCCTTCCCCATAAGCTCCTACAATGAGCAGTTCTTC. Translated, it gives CASSFPISSYNEQFF. The entire variable domain, with the rest obtained from reference TRBV7-9 and TRBJ2-1, is as follows: DTGVSQNPRHKITKRGQNVTFRCDPISEHNRLYWYRQTLGQGPEFLTYFQNEAQLEKSRLLSDRFSAERPKGSFSTLEIQRTEQGDSAMYLCASSFPISSYNEQFFGPGTRLTVL.

This clone was seen only once. This rearrangement joins TRBV25-1 to TRBJ2-1; D might be TRBD1 (5 bases). Between the trimmed V and J ends, which lost 2 bases and 4 bases, there was a span of 15 bases. There are 16 residues in the CDR3. Germline lookup yields CDR1 MGHDK and CDR2 SYGVNS. The CDR3 region is CASSERGSLGYNEQFF. DNA for the CDR3: TGTGCCAGCAGTGAAAGGGGCTCCCTCGGGTACAATGAGCAGTTCTTC. Supplemented by reference TRBV25-1 and TRBJ2-1, the full variable domain reads EADIYQTPRYLVIGTGKKITLECSQTMGHDKMYWYQQDPGMELHLIHYSYGVNSTEKGDLSSESTVSRIRTEHFPLTLESARPSHTSQYLCASSERGSLGYNEQFFGPGTRLTVL.

The rearrangement uses TRBV27 and TRBJ2-3, with D perhaps TRBD2 (6 bases). V was shortened by 8 bases and J by 1 base, with 16 bases between the two germline ends. CDR3 length: 15 residues. Germline loops: CDR1 MNHEY, CDR2 SMNVEV (reference sequence). This chain's CDR3 is CASAPGVAGTDTQYF. CDR3 DNA sequence: TGTGCCAGCGCACCGGGGGTAGCGGGCACAGATACGCAGTATTTT.

V is TRBV6-1 and J is TRBJ1-5; no clear D. This CDR3 comprises 17 residues. Between the trimmed V and J ends, which lost 4 bases and 0 bases, there was a span of 16 bases. Germline V gene data show CDR1 as MNHNS and CDR2 as SASEGT. The CDR3 loop reads CASSALAASDSNQPQHF. CDR3 nucleotide sequence: TGTGCCAGCAGTGCTTTGGCAGCCTCGGATAGCAATCAGCCCCAGCATTTT.

CDR3 protein: CASSAGVANEQYF. DNA of the CDR3: TGTGCCAGTAGTGCAGGGGTTGCTAACGAGCAGTACTTC. The chain uses TRBV19 and TRBJ2-7; perhaps TRBD1 as D (6 bases). The length of the CDR3 is 13 residues. V was trimmed by 5 bases and J by 5 bases, leaving 13 bases between them. Germline CDR1 reads LNHDA; CDR2 reads SQIVND (reference sequence).

V gene TRBV7-6 combines with J gene TRBJ2-5; D may match TRBD1 or TRBD2 (5 bases each). Trimming took 4 bases from V and 5 from J, leaving 14 bases between them. This CDR3 is 14 amino acids long. CDR1 and CDR2 (germline): SGHVS, FNYEAQ. The CDR3 coding sequence is TGTGCCAGCAGCTCGGGACCTATGGCGGAGACCCAGTACTTC. This gives the protein CASSSGPMAETQYF.

The chain carries TRBV7-9 and TRBJ2-3; TRBD2 matches 9 bases. CDR3 length: 18 residues. V lost 7 bases to trimming and J lost 6 bases; unmatched junction nucleotides: 20. The V gene's germline CDR1 is SEHNR and CDR2 FQNEAQ (reference sequence). CDR3 protein: CASTDITGLARASDTQYF. CDR3 nucleotide sequence: TGTGCCAGCACCGATATCACGGGACTAGCAAGAGCGTCCGATACGCAGTATTTT.

This clone was picked up one time. This chain links TRBV11-2 with TRBJ2-2, with 7 nucleotides matching TRBD2. The J segment lost 0 bases and the V segment lost 5 bases, leaving 6 bases of the junction unmatched. From germline, CDR1 is SGHAT and CDR2 FQNNGV. The CDR3 has 16 residues. The CDR3 DNA reads as TGTGCCAGCAGCGAGCGGGACTACTCGAACACCGGGGAGCTGTTTTTT. Its translation is CASSERDYSNTGELFF.

V usage is TRBV10-3 and J usage is TRBJ1-2; 7 bases agree with TRBD1. This CDR3 region has 17 residues. Germline V lookup: CDR1 ENHRY, CDR2 SYGVKD. V lost 6 bases, J lost 3 bases, and 16 bases stayed unmatched. The CDR3 reads CAIRDKGKGAYHYGYTF. DNA for the CDR3: TGTGCCATCAGAGATAAAGGGAAGGGGGCGTACCACTATGGCTACACCTTC.

The chain couples TRBV29-1 to TRBJ1-4; TRBD1 matches at 7 bases. The V gene's germline CDR1 is SQVTM and CDR2 ANQGSEA. CDR3 length: 14 residues. Losses at the gene ends were 7 bases for V and 2 bases for J; bases not matched to a gene: 7. This CDR3 is CSALGTATNEKLFF. CDR3 DNA: TGCAGCGCCCTAGGGACAGCCACTAATGAAAAACTGTTTTTT.